This T cell receptor beta chain was captured in a study of identical twins. TCRdb fed the 5' RACE reads into MiXCR, producing one record per CDR3 protein. The sample carries about 190,000 distinct CDR3 sequences, about 16% recorded once. Looked up from germline, CDR1 is SEHNR and CDR2 is FQNEAQ (reference sequence). The CDR3 is 15 amino acids. Trimming removed 0 bases at V and 3 bases at J, with 9 bases between. This sample also belongs to another study, concerning T cells expressing NK-cell markers.

This TCR was sampled from a woman under 30 in good health. The sample taken for sequencing was CD8+ T cells sorted from blood. The chain uses TRBV7-9 and TRBJ2-1, with D hard to call. DNA of the CDR3: TGTGCCAGCAGCTTAGCGGTAAAGGGCTACAATGAGCAGTTCTTC. Translating it yields CASSLAVKGYNEQFF.